This TCR beta chain was recovered during a study of beta chain features in type 1 diabetes. On the study more broadly: Examined across all samples were just under 110,000,000 sorted cells. Overall study results and limits: Insertion counts at VDJ junctions were lower in type 1 diabetes patients, who also showed more deletions there. Resolution of whether HLA type affects TCRB rearrangement was not achieved here. When Type 1 diabetes patients were examined, their TCRB CDR3s proved moderately but significantly shorter in all four CD4+ subsets.

About this clone itself: The antigen is unknown.

The germline V and J ends were trimmed by 4 bases and 5 bases, with 12 bases remaining between them. Germline V CDR1 and CDR2: SGHAT, FQNNGV. The CDR3 has 14 residues. Of the isolated RNA, all was reverse transcribed, and so the sequenced material was expressed TCRB transcripts. The assay was immunoSEQ multiplex PCR, and TCRdb's table has in-frame clones only and misses some. Among around 310,000 clones listed, roughly 13% were seen once. The rearrangement links TRBV11-2 to TRBJ1-5; TRBD1 might be the D (6 bases). This TCR was sampled from a woman under 30 with type 1 diabetes. Sequenced: naive CD4+ T cells from blood. DNA for the CDR3: TGTGCCAGCAGCTCCCAGGGGAGCCATCAGCCCCAGCATTTT. It yields the protein CASSSQGSHQPQHF.